This entry concerns a single T cell receptor beta chain. The CDR3 has 16 residues. Unmatched junction bases numbered 9, after V lost 3 bases and J lost 2 bases. CDR1 and CDR2 (germline): LGHDT, YNNKEL (reference sequence). RNA amounts of about 0.5 to 1 ug underwent reverse transcription with random hexamers. Amplification of TCR beta CDR3 used immunoSEQ multiplex PCR across 54 Vbeta and 13 Jbeta. MiXCR, applied by TCRdb to the immunoSEQ multiplex PCR reads, yields one record per CDR3 protein. The table has some 180,000 distinct CDR3 sequences, under 95% seen once. This specimen comes from a study of CD8 T cells in Susac syndrome. The authors sequenced TCR beta from blood CD8+ and CD4+ T cells. Healthy donors, matched for age and sex, constituted the control group. Negative isolation yielded CD8+ and CD4+ T cells; FACS enriched TEMRA cells.

This chain uses TRBV3-1 with TRBJ1-1; 7 nucleotides agree with TRBD1. The sequence was collected from a human donor in good health. The specimen sequenced was CD4+ T cells from PBMCs. The CDR3 DNA reads as TGTGCCAGCAGCCAGATGGGGAGGGGGCCCAACACTGAAGCTTTCTTT. This gives the protein CASSQMGRGPNTEAFF. Complete variable domain (other parts from reference TRBV3-1 and TRBJ1-1): DTAVSQTPKYLVTQMGNDKSIKCEQNLGHDTMYWYKQDSKKFLKIMFSYNNKELIINETVPNRFSPKSPDKAHLNLHINSLELGDSAVYFCASSQMGRGPNTEAFFGQGTRLTVV.